What follows are 27 T cell receptor beta chains derived from one specimen sequenced in a study of cytomegalovirus exposure and HLA in healthy donors. It was with 60 Vbeta and 13 Jbeta primers that the PCR ran. Sequencing was performed with immunoSEQ multiplex PCR; in TCRdb, only in-frame clones are kept and a portion is missing. Here the sample spans approximately 280,000 clones, more than 80% being singletons. Sequencing was done on a sample of PBMCs. These receptors were obtained from a man in his forties in good health and CMV-seropositive.

The chain uses TRBV7-9 and TRBJ2-7; a possible D gene is TRBD1 (6 bases). The CDR3 totals 15 residues. Germline V gives CDR1 SEHNR, CDR2 FQNEAQ (reference sequence). With 1 base removed from V and 5 bases from J, the gap between germline ends came to 15 bases. The chain's CDR3 is CASSLGQAGLDEQYF. The DNA for the CDR3 is TGTGCCAGCAGCTTAGGACAGGCCGGATTGGACGAGCAGTACTTC.

V gene TRBV5-1 combines with J gene TRBJ2-3; 8 bases agree with TRBD2. J gave up 2 bases and V 4 bases, and 9 bases lay outside the gene matches. CDR3 length equals 16 residues. The germline V gene has CDR1 SGHRS and CDR2 YFSETQ. The DNA for the CDR3 is TGCGCCAGCAGCATCCGAGTAGCGGGAACCACAGATACGCAGTATTTT. Translation gives CASSIRVAGTTDTQYF.

The chain joins TRBV5-1 to TRBJ2-1, with 7 nucleotides matching TRBD2. Looked up from germline, CDR1 is SGHRS and CDR2 is YFSETQ. The ends lost 1 base at V and 8 bases at J; junction bases unmatched: 15. The CDR3 contains 17 residues. The CDR3 loop is CASSLPPAGSPTDEQFF. CDR3 nucleotides: TGCGCCAGCAGCTTGCCCCCAGCGGGGTCCCCTACGGATGAGCAGTTCTTC.

The CDR3 protein is CASSLLGQGAGEAFF. In nucleotides, the CDR3 is TGCGCCAGCAGCCTCCTCGGACAGGGGGCAGGTGAAGCTTTCTTT. V gene TRBV5-1 combines with J gene TRBJ1-1; 11 nucleotides match TRBD1. Germline trimming cut 4 bases from V and 7 bases from J; bases unmatched to any gene: 9. This CDR3 is 15 amino acids long. CDR1 and CDR2 (germline): SGHRS, YFSETQ.

V and J are TRBV7-2 and TRBJ2-3, with D possibly being TRBD2 (5 bases). Between the trimmed V and J ends, which lost 5 bases and 1 base, there was a span of 16 bases. Per the germline V gene, CDR1 is SGHTA and CDR2 is FQGNSA. The CDR3 extends over 16 amino acids. The CDR3 spells CASSLSPLGGTDTQYF. CDR3 nucleotide sequence: TGTGCCAGCAGCCTAAGCCCTTTGGGAGGCACAGATACGCAGTATTTT.

The genes are TRBV14 and TRBJ2-5; TRBD2 might be the D (6 bases). The V end was cut by 0 bases, the J end by 3 bases, with 11 bases between. This CDR3 is built from 15 residues. Germline V CDR1 and CDR2: SGHDN, FVKESK. CDR3 sequence: CASSQDPWGEETQYF. The CDR3 DNA is TGTGCCAGCAGCCAAGATCCCTGGGGGGAAGAGACCCAGTACTTC.

The chain carries TRBV10-3 and TRBJ2-7; 8 bases align to TRBD1. After removal of 2 bases from V and 7 bases from J, the junction contained 16 bases not matched to a gene. The CDR3 runs 17 residues. CDR1 ENHRY and CDR2 SYGVKD come from the germline V gene. As DNA, the CDR3 is TGTGCCATCAGTGAGCCCTGGGACAGGCCCCTCGGGAAGGAGCAGTACTTC. Translated: CAISEPWDRPLGKEQYF.

The V gene is TRBV27, the J gene TRBJ1-2; TRBD1 agrees at 8 bases. V was pared by 3 bases and J by 2 bases, with 8 bases of the junction left unmatched. The CDR3 runs 16 residues. Per the germline V gene, CDR1 is MNHEY and CDR2 is SMNVEV (reference sequence). The CDR3 DNA sequence: TGTGCCAGCAGTTTTTGGAAGGACAGGGAGAACTATGGCTACACCTTC. This encodes CASSFWKDRENYGYTF.

The chain couples TRBV2 to TRBJ2-2; TRBD2 might be the D (6 bases). The V and J ends lost 6 bases and 7 bases respectively, with 15 bases between them. The CDR3 has 14 residues. The germline CDR1 and CDR2 sequences are SNHLY and FYNNEI. The CDR3 here is CASRADGGGGELFF. The CDR3 region has the DNA TGTGCCAGCAGGGCGGACGGGGGAGGCGGGGAGCTGTTTTTT. The full variable domain, in which reference TRBV2 and TRBJ2-2 provide the parts outside the CDR3, is EPEVTQTPSHQVTQMGQEVILRCVPISNHLYFYWYRQILGQKVEFLVSFYNNEISEKSEIFDDQFSVERPDGSNFTLKIRSTKLEDSAMYFCASRADGGGGELFFGEGSRLTVL.

The gene calls are TRBV27 and TRBJ2-7; D is undetermined. The CDR3 totals 13 residues. The ends were cut back, 5 bases at V and 1 base at J, with 9 bases in the middle. Looked up from germline, CDR1 is MNHEY and CDR2 is SMNVEV (reference sequence). The CDR3: CASSTRLSYEQYF. CDR3 bases: TGTGCCAGCAGTACGCGCCTTTCCTACGAGCAGTACTTC.

The rearrangement uses TRBV11-2 and TRBJ2-1; no firm D call. CDR1 SGHAT and CDR2 FQNNGV come from the germline V gene. The CDR3 extends over 14 amino acids. The V end was cut by 1 base, the J end by 1 base, with 5 bases between. As DNA, the CDR3 is TGTGCCAGCAGCTTAGCAGGATCCTACAATGAGCAGTTCTTC. Its protein product is CASSLAGSYNEQFF.

The chain is built from TRBV2 and TRBJ2-7, with 10 bases lining up with TRBD2. V lost 5 bases, J lost 7 bases, and 14 bases stayed unmatched. The V gene's germline CDR1 is SNHLY and CDR2 FYNNEI. The CDR3 is made up of 16 amino acids. CDR3 region: CASSLREREGRGEQYF. The CDR3 nucleotides read TGTGCCAGCAGTCTCCGGGAGCGGGAGGGTCGAGGTGAGCAGTACTTC.

The rearrangement joins TRBV9 to TRBJ1-2; 7 nucleotides agree with TRBD1. CDR3 length: 17 amino acids. Trimming cost V 3 bases and J 4 bases; bases outside gene matches: 15. CDR1 and CDR2 (germline): SGDLS, YYNGEE. The CDR3 nucleotides read TGTGCCAGCAGCGCAGTGGGAAGGGGGCGCATCCCCTATGGCTACACCTTC. This translates into CASSAVGRGRIPYGYTF.

The chain employs TRBV30 and TRBJ1-3, with 8 bases identical to TRBD1. V trimming: 3 bases; J trimming: 4 bases; junction bases outside the gene matches: 11. From germline, CDR1 is GTSNPN and CDR2 SVGIG (reference sequence). The CDR3 totals 16 residues. In nucleotides, the CDR3 is TGTGCCTGGAGCCGCCCGACAGGGGCGGGAGGAAACACCATATATTTT. Translation: CAWSRPTGAGGNTIYF.

V gene TRBV19 combines with J gene TRBJ2-3; 8 bases are a match to TRBD2. V lost 7 bases and J lost 4; bases outside the gene matches: 7. The germline CDR1 and CDR2 sequences are LNHDA and SQIVND (reference sequence). The length of the CDR3 is 14 residues. The CDR3 sequence: CASTEREWADTQYF. The CDR3 DNA sequence: TGTGCCAGTACTGAGCGGGAGTGGGCAGATACGCAGTATTTT. Combining the CDR3 with reference TRBV19 and TRBJ2-3 gives the whole variable domain DGGITQSPKYLFRKEGQNVTLSCEQNLNHDAMYWYRQDPGQGLRLIYYSQIVNDFQKGDIAEGYSVSREKKESFPLTVTSAQKNPTAFYLCASTEREWADTQYFGPGTRLTVL.

The rearrangement links TRBV19 to TRBJ2-3; 8 nucleotides match TRBD2. Germline lookup yields CDR1 LNHDA and CDR2 SQIVND (reference sequence). This CDR3 has 15 residues. Trimming cost V 3 bases and J 2 bases; bases outside gene matches: 4. As DNA, the CDR3 is TGTGCCAGTAGTATGGAGCGGGAGCCCACAGATACGCAGTATTTT. Residues: CASSMEREPTDTQYF.

This chain joins TRBV28 and TRBJ2-1; 10 nucleotides agree with TRBD2. V lost 4 bases and J lost 6; bases outside the gene matches: 3. The CDR3 is 14 amino acids. Germline CDR1 MDHEN, CDR2 SYDVKM. The CDR3: CASSSSGSRNEQFF. The CDR3 bases are TGTGCCAGCAGTTCTAGCGGGAGCCGCAATGAGCAGTTCTTC.

This rearrangement joins TRBV6-5 to TRBJ2-5; a possible D gene is TRBD2 (6 bases). The end of the DNA is better explained by TRBJ2-7, so the J call may be wrong. CDR3 length: 15 residues. Germline CDR1 and CDR2: MNHEY and SVGAGI. Here the CDR3 DNA reads TGTGCCAGCAGTTACTCGCCACTAGCAGGCTACGAGCAGTACTTC. Its protein is CASSYSPLAGYEQYF.

This clone was seen only once. J is TRBJ2-3 and V is TRBV28; 11 nucleotides align to TRBD2. CDR3 length: 17 amino acids. Per the germline V gene, CDR1 is MDHEN and CDR2 is SYDVKM. Trimming cost V 5 bases and J 0 bases; bases outside gene matches: 7. The CDR3 DNA reads TGTGCCAGCAGTCGAACACTAGCGGGAGAGAGCACAGATACGCAGTATTTT. Its translation: CASSRTLAGESTDTQYF.

The chain links TRBV6-6 to TRBJ2-7; weak D call: TRBD2 (5 bases). Trimming shortened V by 2 bases and J by 2 bases, and 13 bases separated the two germline ends. CDR3 length equals 15 residues. Looked up from germline, CDR1 is MNHNY and CDR2 is SVGAGI (reference sequence). The chain's CDR3 is CASSYRRSGTYEQYF. The CDR3 coding sequence is TGTGCCAGCAGTTACCGCCGAAGCGGAACCTACGAGCAGTACTTC.

The chain carries TRBV5-1 and TRBJ2-7, with TRBD1 matching over 7 bases. Germline-derived CDR1 and CDR2 are SGHRS and YFSETQ. The CDR3 totals 16 residues. V lost 0 bases and J lost 2; bases outside the gene matches: 8. The CDR3 coding sequence is TGCGCCAGCAGCTTGGCCTATGGGGGACAGACCTACGAGCAGTACTTC. Translating gives CASSLAYGGQTYEQYF.

On this clone itself: The same CDR3 also results from other DNA sequences found in this sample. This rearrangement joins TRBV6-6 to TRBJ2-3, with no clear D. Germline assignment: CDR1 MNHNY and CDR2 SVGAGI (reference sequence). The CDR3 covers 12 residues. The V gene lost 7 bases and the J gene lost 3 bases, with 8 bases spanning the gap. The CDR3 loop is CASNLRTDTQYF. The DNA of the CDR3 is TGTGCCAGCAACTTACGTACAGATACGCAGTATTTT.

The chain employs TRBV5-4 and TRBJ2-1; 9 bases line up with TRBD1. V trimming: 5 bases; J trimming: 2 bases; junction bases outside the gene matches: 5. Germline-derived CDR1 and CDR2 are SGHNT and YYREEE (reference sequence). CDR3 length equals 15 residues. DNA of the CDR3: TGTGCCAGCAGGCAGACAGGGGGTCCCTACAATGAGCAGTTCTTC. This gives the protein CASRQTGGPYNEQFF.

V and J are TRBV6-1 and TRBJ1-1, with D uncertain. CDR1 and CDR2 (germline): MNHNS, SASEGT. There are 12 residues in the CDR3. V lost 8 bases, J lost 5 bases, and 12 bases lay in between. The CDR3 DNA follows: TGTGCCAGCGGCCGCGGAGGAACTGAAGCTTTCTTT. As protein: CASGRGGTEAFF.

Concerning this clone: An end of the junction differs from the germline gene, which may be a read error. The chain couples TRBV4-2 to TRBJ2-1; possible D gene TRBD2, 6 bases. The CDR3 is 19 amino acids. Germline CDR1 and CDR2: LGHNA and YNFKEQ. The CDR3 region has the DNA TGTACCAGCAGCCAAGATGGGGGGAGGCCCGGTCTTCGTCCGAATGAGCAGTTCTTC. It specifies CTSSQDGGRPGLRPNEQFF.

The chain is built from TRBV19 and TRBJ2-1; 13 bases agree with TRBD2. The V gene end was trimmed by 5 bases and the J gene end by 0 bases; junction bases not matched to a gene: 4. Germline V gives CDR1 LNHDA, CDR2 SQIVND (reference sequence). The CDR3 is 17 amino acids. DNA for the CDR3: TGTGCCAGTAGTCTAACTAGCGGGAGGGCCTCCTACAATGAGCAGTTCTTC. Its protein is CASSLTSGRASYNEQFF.

A remark on this clone: A clone one base away is much larger, so this may be a read error. V and J are TRBV5-6 and TRBJ2-3; possibly TRBD2 for D (5 bases). V dropped 2 bases and J dropped 2 bases, with 6 bases sitting between them. The germline V gene encodes CDR1 SGHDT and CDR2 YYEEEE. CDR3 size: 13 residues. Here the CDR3 reads CASSLAATDTQYF. CDR3 nucleotides: TGTGCCAGCAGCTTAGCGGCCACAGATACGCAGTATTTT.